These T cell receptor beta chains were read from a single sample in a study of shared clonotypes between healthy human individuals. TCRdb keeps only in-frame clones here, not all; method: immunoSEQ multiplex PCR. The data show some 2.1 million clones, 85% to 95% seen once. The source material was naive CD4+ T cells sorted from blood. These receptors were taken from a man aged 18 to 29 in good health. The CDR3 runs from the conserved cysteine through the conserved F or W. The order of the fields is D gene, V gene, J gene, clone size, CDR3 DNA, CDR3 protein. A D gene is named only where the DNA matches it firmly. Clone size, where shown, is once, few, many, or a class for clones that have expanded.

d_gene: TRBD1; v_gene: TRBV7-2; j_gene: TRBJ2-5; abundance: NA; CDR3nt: TGTGCCAGCAGCACCCGGACAGGGGGAGAGACCCAGTACTTC; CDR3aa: CASSTRTGGETQYF
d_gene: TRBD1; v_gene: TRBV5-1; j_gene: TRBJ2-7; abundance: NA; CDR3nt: TGCGCCAGCAGCATCCTCCCGGGACAGGGGGCACGGGAGCAGTACTTC; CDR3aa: CASSILPGQGAREQYF
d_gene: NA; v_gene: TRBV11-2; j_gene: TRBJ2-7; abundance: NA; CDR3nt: TGTGCCAGCAGCTTAAGACAGAGCTCCTACGAGCAGTACTTC; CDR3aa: CASSLRQSSYEQYF
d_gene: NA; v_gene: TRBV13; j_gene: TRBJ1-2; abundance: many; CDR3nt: TGTGCCAGCACCCTAGGGGCCCGGGACTATGGCTACACCTTC; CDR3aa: CASTLGARDYGYTF
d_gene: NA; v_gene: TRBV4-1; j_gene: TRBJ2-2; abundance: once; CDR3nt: TGCGCCAGCAGCCAGTCCAGAGCCTTCAACACCGGGGAGCTGTTTTTT; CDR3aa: CASSQSRAFNTGELFF
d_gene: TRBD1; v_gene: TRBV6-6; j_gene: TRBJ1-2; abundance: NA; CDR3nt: TGTGCCAGCAGCCGGGGACAGGCTACTATCTATGGCTACACCTTC; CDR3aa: CASSRGQATIYGYTF
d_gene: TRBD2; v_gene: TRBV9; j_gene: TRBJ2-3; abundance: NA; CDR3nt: TGTGCCAGCAGCGCCGACTCGGGACTAGCAACAGATACGCAGTATTTT; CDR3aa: CASSADSGLATDTQYF
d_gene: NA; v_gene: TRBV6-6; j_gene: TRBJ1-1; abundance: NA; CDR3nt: TGTGCCAGCAGTTACAGGCAAATGAACACTGAAGCTTTCTTT; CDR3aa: CASSYRQMNTEAFF
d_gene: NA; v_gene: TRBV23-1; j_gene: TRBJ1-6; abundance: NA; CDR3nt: TGCGCCAGCAGTCATGACGCCGAGGGCTACTCTAATTCACCCCTCCACTTT; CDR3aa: CASSHDAEGYSNSPLHF
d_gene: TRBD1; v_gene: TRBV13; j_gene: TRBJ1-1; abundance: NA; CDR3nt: TGTGCCAGCAGCCCCGGGACAGTTTCACTATTCGATTTCAACACTGAAGCTTTCTTT; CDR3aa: CASSPGTVSLFDFNTEAFF
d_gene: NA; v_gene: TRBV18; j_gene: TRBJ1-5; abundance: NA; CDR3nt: TGTGCCAGCTCACCTACCGCGGCTCTCTATAGCAATCAGCCCCAGCATTTT; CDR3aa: CASSPTAALYSNQPQHF
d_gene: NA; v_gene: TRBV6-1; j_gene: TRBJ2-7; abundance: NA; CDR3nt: TGTGCCAGTGACGACCAGGGGGGTGCCTACGAGCAGTACTTC; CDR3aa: CASDDQGGAYEQYF
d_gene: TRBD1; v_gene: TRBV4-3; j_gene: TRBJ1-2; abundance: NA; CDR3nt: TGCGCCAGCAGCCAAGAGACGGGACAGTATGGCTACACCTTC; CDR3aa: CASSQETGQYGYTF
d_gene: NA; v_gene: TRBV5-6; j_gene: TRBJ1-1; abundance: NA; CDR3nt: TGTGCCAGCAGCCCCTTAGGAGCGTCGAACACTGAAGCTTTCTTT; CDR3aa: CASSPLGASNTEAFF
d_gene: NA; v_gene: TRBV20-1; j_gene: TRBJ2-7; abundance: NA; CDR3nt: TGCAGTGCTAGAGAAAGGAGCGAGCAGTACTTC; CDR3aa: CSARERSEQYF
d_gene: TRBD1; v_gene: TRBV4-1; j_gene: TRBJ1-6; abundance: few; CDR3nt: TGCGCCAGCAGCAACGGACAGGTTAATTCACCCCTCCACTTT; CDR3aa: CASSNGQVNSPLHF
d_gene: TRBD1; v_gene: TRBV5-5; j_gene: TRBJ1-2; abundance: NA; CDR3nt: TGTGCCAGCAGCGACCAGGGGGCGAGTGGCTACACCTTC; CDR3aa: CASSDQGASGYTF
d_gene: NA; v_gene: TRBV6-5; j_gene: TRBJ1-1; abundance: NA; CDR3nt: TGTGCCAGCATAGCCCCCGGGGGAACCGGTGAAGCTTTCTTT; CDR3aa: CASIAPGGTGEAFF
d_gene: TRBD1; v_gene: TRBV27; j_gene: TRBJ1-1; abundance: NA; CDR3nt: TGTGCCAGCAGTTCACAGGGGACTACTGAAGCTTTCTTT; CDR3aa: CASSSQGTTEAFF
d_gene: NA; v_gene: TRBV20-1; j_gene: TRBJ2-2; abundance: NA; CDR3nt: TGCAGTGCTAGTGCTCCCGGGGAGCTGTTTTTT; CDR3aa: CSASAPGELFF
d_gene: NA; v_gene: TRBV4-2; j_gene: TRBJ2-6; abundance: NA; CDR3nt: TGTGCCAGCAGCCAACCCGATGTTAGCTCTGGGGCCAACGTCCTGACTTTC; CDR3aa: CASSQPDVSSGANVLTF
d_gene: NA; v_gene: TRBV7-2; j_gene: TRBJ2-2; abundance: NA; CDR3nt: TGTGCCAGCAGCTTAGTCGGGCAGGGTAGGGGGGAGCTGTTTTTT; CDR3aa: CASSLVGQGRGELFF
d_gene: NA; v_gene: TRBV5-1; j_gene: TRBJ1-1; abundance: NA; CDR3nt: TGCGCCAGCAGCTTAGGTATGGGGGAGGACACTGAAGCTTTCTTT; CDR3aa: CASSLGMGEDTEAFF
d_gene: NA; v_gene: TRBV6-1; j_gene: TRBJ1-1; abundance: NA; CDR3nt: TGTGCCAGCAGTGAAGGCGGCAGGGGAACTGAAGCTTTCTTT; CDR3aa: CASSEGGRGTEAFF